This entry lists 5 T cell receptor beta chains sequenced from one sample in a study of immune evolution from preneoplasia to lung adenocarcinoma. Method: immunoSEQ multiplex PCR; TCRdb's copy keeps in-frame clones and lacks some. The sample yields 15,000 to 20,000 clones, 86% seen once. The sample taken for sequencing was FFPE invasive lung adenocarcinoma tissue. These receptors came from a person aged 70 to 80 with invasive lung adenocarcinoma.

V gene TRBV19 combines with J gene TRBJ1-1; D unclear. CDR1 is LNHDA and CDR2 is SQIVND in the germline V gene (reference sequence). This CDR3 contains 16 residues. The V end lost 3 bases, the J end lost 3 bases, and 17 bases lay between the germline ends. The CDR3 protein is CASSIAPLGRDTEAFF. In DNA form, the CDR3 reads TGTGCCAGTAGTATTGCCCCTTTAGGGAGGGACACTGAAGCTTTCTTT.

Concerning this clone itself: One end of the junction fails to match germline, which may point to a read error. V usage is TRBV11-2 and J usage is TRBJ2-7; D gene unclear. The CDR3 totals 12 residues. Germline CDR1 is SGHAT and CDR2 is FQNNGV. The CDR3 coding sequence is TGTGCCAGCAGCTTAATGTCCTACGAGCAGTATTTC. Protein sequence: CASSLMSYEQYF.

This clone was observed a few times. This chain links TRBV20-1 with TRBJ2-7, with 9 nucleotides matching TRBD2. CDR1 DFQATT and CDR2 SNEGSKA come from the germline V gene (reference sequence). CDR3 length: 11 residues. CDR3 sequence: CSAGGHREQYF. Written as DNA, the CDR3 is TGCTCAGCGGGAGGCCACCGCGAGCAGTACTTC.

The V and J genes are TRBV9 and TRBJ2-7; the D gene could be TRBD1 or TRBD2 (5 bases each). The CDR3 length is 14 residues. Trimming removed 0 bases from V and 0 bases from J, with 7 bases in between. CDR1 and CDR2 from the germline V gene are SGDLS and YYNGEE. CDR3 sequence reads: CASSVDGGSYEQYF. In DNA form, the CDR3 reads TGTGCCAGCAGCGTAGATGGGGGCTCCTACGAGCAGTACTTC.

The J gene is TRBJ2-7, the V gene TRBV29-1; no firm D call. There are 12 residues in the CDR3. V lost 3 bases and J 7 bases, leaving 13 bases between the germline ends. CDR1 and CDR2 (germline): SQVTM, ANQGSEA. Written as DNA, the CDR3 is TGCAGCGTTGAGGATTCCTCCGGGGAGCAGTACTTC. It specifies CSVEDSSGEQYF.